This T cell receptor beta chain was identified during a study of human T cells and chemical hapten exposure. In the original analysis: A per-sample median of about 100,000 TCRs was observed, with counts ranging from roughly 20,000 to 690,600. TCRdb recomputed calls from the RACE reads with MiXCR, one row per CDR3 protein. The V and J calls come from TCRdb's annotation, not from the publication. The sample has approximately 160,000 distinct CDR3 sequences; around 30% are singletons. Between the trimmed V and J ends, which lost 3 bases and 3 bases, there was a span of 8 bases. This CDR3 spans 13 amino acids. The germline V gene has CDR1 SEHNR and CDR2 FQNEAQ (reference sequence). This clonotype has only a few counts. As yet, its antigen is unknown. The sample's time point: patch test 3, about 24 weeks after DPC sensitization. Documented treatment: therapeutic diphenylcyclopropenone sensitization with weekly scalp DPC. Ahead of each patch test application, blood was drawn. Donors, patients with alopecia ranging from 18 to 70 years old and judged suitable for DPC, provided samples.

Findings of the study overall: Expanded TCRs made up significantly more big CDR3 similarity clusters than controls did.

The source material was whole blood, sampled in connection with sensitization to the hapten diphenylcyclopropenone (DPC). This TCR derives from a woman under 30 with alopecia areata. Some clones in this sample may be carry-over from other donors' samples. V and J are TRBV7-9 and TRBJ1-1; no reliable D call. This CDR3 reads CASSFWSDTEAFF. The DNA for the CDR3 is TGTGCCAGCAGCTTTTGGTCGGACACTGAAGCTTTCTTT.